Sequencing of this TCR beta chain was carried out in a study of CD8+ T cells in alopecia areata. Across the study: A regimen of oral tofacitinib, 5 to 10 mg twice daily, was given to treated patients.

In germline, CDR1 is SQVTM, CDR2 ANQGSEA. This CDR3 is built from 13 residues. The V segment lost 4 bases and the J segment 2 bases; nucleotides outside the gene matches: 2. Reverse transcribed after extraction, RNA yielded cDNA as the sequencing template. The protocol was immunoSEQ multiplex PCR, while the TCRdb copy is restricted to in-frame clones and leaves out a portion. The table has around 140,000 clones, around 47% seen once. Obtained from alopecia areata patients were lesional scalp punch biopsies along with peripheral blood. Points on this clone: Antigen: not known.

Study-level points and caveats: Lesional scalp, especially alopecia totalis/universalis, showed higher clonality than normal scalp.

Sequenced input: CD4+ T cells sorted from blood. The receptor was isolated from a human donor with alopecia areata. J is TRBJ2-7 and V is TRBV29-1, with 10 bases that match TRBD2. The CDR3 DNA reads TGCAGCGTTGTTGGACTAGCGGCCTACGAGCAGTACTTC. Translated: CSVVGLAAYEQYF.